One and the same sample provided the 11 T cell receptor beta chains below, sequenced in a study of shared clonotypes between healthy human individuals. Generated by immunoSEQ multiplex PCR, the TCRdb table keeps only in-frame clones and is missing some. This sample has around 2.5 million clones, with over 85% found just once. Sequencing was done on a sample of naive CD4+ T cells from PBMCs. Sample subset: CD45RA+ positively selected. The receptors were sampled from a man between 18 and 35 years old in good health. Some clones in this sample may be carry-over from other donors' samples.

The V gene is TRBV2, the J gene TRBJ2-7; maybe TRBD1 (5 bases). The V end was cut by 6 bases, the J end by 5 bases, with 11 bases between. This CDR3 region has 12 residues. Germline V gives CDR1 SNHLY, CDR2 FYNNEI. The DNA of the CDR3 is TGTGCCAGCAGCTATCAGGGTCACGAGCAGTACTTC. Translation: CASSYQGHEQYF.

This chain links TRBV7-2 with TRBJ2-1; D is uncertain. V dropped 3 bases and J dropped 9 bases, with 21 bases sitting between them. This CDR3 contains 16 residues. The germline V gene has CDR1 SGHTA and CDR2 FQGNSA. The CDR3 nucleotides are TGTGCCAGCAGCTTCGGAGCCCTCATACGAGGCGGTGAGCAGTTCTTC. Translated: CASSFGALIRGGEQFF.

This rearrangement joins TRBV14 to TRBJ1-3; D perhaps matches TRBD1 (5 bases). Looked up from germline, CDR1 is SGHDN and CDR2 is FVKESK. CDR3 length equals 16 residues. V lost 3 bases to trimming and J lost 2 bases, with 14 bases between them. For the CDR3, the DNA is TGTGCCAGCAGCCAGGGGACTCGCCTAGCTGGAAACACCATATATTTT. Residues: CASSQGTRLAGNTIYF.

V is TRBV7-9 and J is TRBJ2-3; weak D call: TRBD2 (6 bases). V gave up 5 bases and J gave up 4 bases, with 13 bases separating them. The CDR3 has 14 amino acids. The germline gives CDR1 SEHNR, CDR2 FQNEAQ (reference sequence). CDR3: CASSQTGVPDTQYF. CDR3 sequence (DNA): TGTGCCAGCAGCCAAACGGGAGTACCAGATACGCAGTATTTT.

This chain uses TRBV2 with TRBJ2-7; weak D call: TRBD2 (5 bases). CDR1 and CDR2 from the germline V gene are SNHLY and FYNNEI. The V gene lost 3 bases and the J gene lost 2 bases, with 17 bases spanning the gap. The CDR3 runs to 16 residues. The CDR3 coding sequence is TGTGCCAGCAGTGATCTACTTCAGTTCGGGACCTACGAGCAGTACTTC. Amino acids: CASSDLLQFGTYEQYF.

This chain links TRBV5-4 with TRBJ1-1, with no clear D. V was pared by 2 bases and J by 0 bases, with 14 bases between. This CDR3 has 16 residues. CDR1 and CDR2 (germline): SGHNT, YYREEE (reference sequence). The CDR3 is CASSFMAGSMNTEAFF. DNA of the CDR3: TGTGCCAGCAGCTTTATGGCGGGATCAATGAACACTGAAGCTTTCTTT.

Details on this clone: The identical CDR3 is also encoded by other nucleotide sequences in the sample. This chain connects TRBV28 to TRBJ1-2; D is undetermined. V was shortened by 5 bases and J by 5 bases, with 9 bases between the two germline ends. The CDR3 sequence is 12 residues long. CDR1 and CDR2 from the germline V gene are MDHEN and SYDVKM. The DNA for the CDR3 is TGTGCCAGCAGTGCAGGAGGATATGGCTACACCTTC. Translation: CASSAGGYGYTF.

This clone was counted a single time. This same CDR3 is encoded by further DNA sequences in the sample. The chain has TRBV5-1 and TRBJ1-2; D not certain. V was pared by 0 bases and J by 4 bases, with 10 bases between. CDR1 SGHRS and CDR2 YFSETQ come from the germline V gene. The CDR3 contains 14 residues. The CDR3 protein is CASSLVTGSYGYTF. The CDR3 coding sequence is TGCGCCAGCAGCTTGGTTACTGGTTCCTATGGCTACACCTTC.

J is TRBJ2-2 and V is TRBV25-1; D might be TRBD1 (6 bases). With 5 bases removed from V and 7 bases from J, the gap between germline ends came to 11 bases. Germline V gene sequence: CDR1 MGHDK, CDR2 SYGVNS. CDR3 size: 13 residues. CDR3 sequence reads: CASSHRVVGELFF. The CDR3 DNA reads TGTGCCAGCAGTCACAGGGTCGTCGGGGAGCTGTTTTTT.

The chain combines TRBV4-1 with TRBJ2-3; 13 bases match TRBD2. V was pared by 2 bases and J by 1 base, with 9 bases of the junction left unmatched. Germline V gene lookup returns CDR1 MGHRA and CDR2 YSYEKL. This CDR3 comprises 19 residues. CDR3 nucleotide sequence: TGCGCCAGCAGCCAATTGATGACTAGCGGGAGGTACGGCACAGATACGCAGTATTTT. Encoded protein: CASSQLMTSGRYGTDTQYF.

The V call is TRBV15, the J call TRBJ2-3; 9 positions agree with TRBD2. In germline, CDR1 is LNHNV, CDR2 YYDKDF (reference sequence). The CDR3 runs 15 residues. V shed 2 bases and J 3 bases; nucleotides not matched to a gene: 3. The DNA for the CDR3 is TGTGCCACCAGCAGAATGGCGGGAGGGACAGATACGCAGTATTTT. As protein: CATSRMAGGTDTQYF. The full variable domain, with the rest looked up from reference TRBV15 and TRBJ2-3, is DAMVIQNPRYQVTQFGKPVTLSCSQTLNHNVMYWYQQKSSQAPKLLFHYYDKDFNNEADTPDNFQSRRPNTSFCFLDIRSPGLGDTAMYLCATSRMAGGTDTQYFGPGTRLTVL.